This note documents a single T cell receptor (beta chain) sequence. The data belong to a study of blood T cell repertoires in COVID-19. Whole-study context: Collection of acute and convalescent COVID-19 samples took place in the United States, Italy and Spain. T cells, B-cell-depleted T cells, or PBMCs supplied cDNA or gDNA.

Patients from Seattle were sampled longitudinally, starting during active infection. Per the original data handling: Amplification of reference gene primers provided the estimated nucleated cell counts. Using immunoSEQ multiplex PCR, the repertoire was profiled, and TCRdb retains in-frame clones only, with some absent. The V and J calls and the clone size are those of that table, but D and trimming were determined from the DNA. The sample lists 300,000 to 350,000 clones; 87% were seen once. The sequence derives from a young man with COVID-19, enrolled during active disease. The sequencing sample was made of peripheral blood.

The CDR3 spells CASSIGGPETQYF. The CDR3 nucleotides read TGTGCCAGTAGTATCGGGGGGCCAGAGACCCAGTACTTC. The V and J genes are TRBV19 and TRBJ2-5; perhaps TRBD2 as D (7 bases). Deletions cut 3 bases from V and 4 bases from J, with 9 bases between. Germline CDR1 and CDR2: LNHDA and SQIVND (reference sequence). This CDR3 region has 13 residues.